This T cell receptor (beta chain) was retrieved from a study of identical twins. Germline lookup yields CDR1 DFQATT and CDR2 SNEGSKA (reference sequence). Trimming took 3 bases from V and 0 from J, leaving 13 bases between them. The CDR3 consists of 15 residues. Comment on this clonotype: The target antigen is unknown.

TCRdb reprocessed the 5' RACE reads with MiXCR, giving one entry per CDR3 protein. Of 1.5 million to 2 million distinct CDR3 sequences in the sample, about 32% are singletons; the top ten hold 0.25% to 0.3%. The study, taken as a whole, reports: Models came in too low on out-of-frame TCR alpha sharing in monozygotic twins.

Sequencing input: cord blood. The origin of this receptor is a newborn girl in good health. The chain is built from TRBV20-1 and TRBJ2-3; D is tentatively TRBD1 or TRBD2 (6 bases each). The CDR3 nucleotides read TGCAGTGCTAGCGGGGGCCTACTTAGCACAGATACGCAGTATTTT. The encoded protein is CSASGGLLSTDTQYF.